These 22 T cell receptor beta chains came from one sample sequenced in a study of human T cells and chemical hapten exposure. Stated time point: pre-sensitization, week 0. The treatment: therapeutic diphenylcyclopropenone sensitization with weekly scalp DPC. TCRdb itself ran the RACE reads through MiXCR, one entry per CDR3 protein. Of approximately 260,000 distinct CDR3 sequences detected, about 8.6% appear once; the ten largest clones hold around 2.5%. The sequenced sample was whole blood, obtained in connection with sensitization to the hapten diphenylcyclopropenone (DPC). These receptors all stem from a woman aged 40 to 49 with alopecia areata. Some clones in this sample may be carry-over from other donors' samples.

V and J are TRBV5-5 and TRBJ2-2; D tentatively reads TRBD1 or TRBD2 (5 bases each). Trimming removed 0 bases at V and 4 bases at J, with 10 bases between. The CDR3 length is 15 residues. In germline, CDR1 is SGHKS, CDR2 YYEKEE (reference sequence). CDR3 amino acids: CASSLAEGSTGELFF. CDR3 nucleotides: TGTGCCAGCAGCTTGGCCGAGGGGTCCACCGGGGAGCTGTTTTTT.

V and J are TRBV5-1 and TRBJ1-2, with D uncertain. This CDR3 contains 15 residues. The V end lost 0 bases, the J end lost 4 bases, and 13 bases lay between the germline ends. Germline CDR1 SGHRS, CDR2 YFSETQ. CDR3 sequence (DNA): TGCGCCAGCAGCTTGGACAGCCAAGATCTCTATGGCTACACCTTC. Translated: CASSLDSQDLYGYTF.

This clonotype came up a few times. This chain joins TRBV12-3 or TRBV12-4 and TRBJ1-4; D unclear. CDR3 length: 15 amino acids. With 2 bases removed from V and 8 bases from J, the gap between germline ends came to 15 bases. The CDR3: CASSLTGVRREKLFF. The DNA for the CDR3 is TGTGCCAGCAGTTTAACCGGGGTGAGACGGGAAAAACTGTTTTTT.

The chain combines TRBV9 with TRBJ2-2; D is possibly TRBD2 (6 bases). The germline V gene encodes CDR1 SGDLS and CDR2 YYNGEE. There are 14 residues in the CDR3. V lost 6 bases and J lost 1, with 10 bases in between. For the CDR3, the DNA is TGTGCCAGCATGGTTAGCGGGAACACCGGGGAGCTGTTTTTT. It translates to CASMVSGNTGELFF.

This clonotype was seen more than once but under ten times. The V and J genes are TRBV10-3 and TRBJ2-3; 10 bases line up with TRBD1. The CDR3 runs 17 residues. The germline V gene has CDR1 ENHRY and CDR2 SYGVKD. Losses at the gene ends were 5 bases for V and 2 bases for J; bases not matched to a gene: 10. The CDR3 nucleotides read TGTGCCATCAGTCCCGGGACAGGGGTCCCAGCCACAGATACGCAGTATTTT. Translating gives CAISPGTGVPATDTQYF.

The V call is TRBV7-3, the J call TRBJ2-1; D may match TRBD1 or TRBD2 (5 bases each). The V gene lost 2 bases and the J gene lost 6 bases, with 14 bases spanning the gap. The CDR3 loop spans 15 amino acids. In germline, CDR1 is SGHTA, CDR2 FQGTGA. CDR3 sequence (DNA): TGTGCCAGCAGCTTAGGGCCCGCAGGGACCAATGAGCAGTTCTTC. Protein: CASSLGPAGTNEQFF.

CDR3 coding DNA: TGCGCCAGCAGCTCCGATGGGGCCAACACTGAAGCTTTCTTT. Translation gives CASSSDGANTEAFF. This chain joins TRBV5-1 and TRBJ1-1; tentatively, D is TRBD1 (5 bases). This CDR3 has 14 residues. The V and J ends lost 3 bases and 2 bases respectively, with 11 bases between them. Germline-derived CDR1 and CDR2 are SGHRS and YFSETQ.

This clonotype occurred a few times. The chain couples TRBV7-8 to TRBJ2-1, with D hard to call. Germline V CDR1 and CDR2: SGHVS, FQNEAQ. V was pared by 5 bases and J by 14 bases, with 22 bases between. The CDR3 loop spans 14 amino acids. CDR3 DNA sequence: TGTGCCAGCAGCGATAGGGAACGACTTTCGTCGGAGTTCTTC. Encoded protein: CASSDRERLSSEFF.

This clonotype was seen at least ten times. The chain employs TRBV29-1 and TRBJ2-7, with D possibly TRBD2 on 6 matching bases. V gave up 7 bases and J gave up 2 bases, with 9 bases separating them. Per germline, CDR1 SQVTM and CDR2 ANQGSEA. The CDR3 consists of 11 residues. CDR3 protein: CSGGTAYEQYF. The CDR3, as DNA: TGCAGCGGGGGGACTGCCTACGAGCAGTACTTC.

In this sample, this clonotype turned up many times. The V call is TRBV20-1, the J call TRBJ2-1; a weak D match, TRBD2 (6 bases). CDR3 size: 15 residues. The ends were cut back, 5 bases at V and 4 bases at J, with 18 bases in the middle. From germline, CDR1 is DFQATT and CDR2 SNEGSKA (reference sequence). Here the CDR3 DNA reads TGCAGTGCTGGAAAAGGGCGGGAACGGTACAATGAGCAGTTCTTC. It is translated as CSAGKGRERYNEQFF.

This clonotype was found a few times. The chain carries TRBV5-6 and TRBJ2-3, with 7 bases that match TRBD2. Germline V lookup: CDR1 SGHDT, CDR2 YYEEEE. This CDR3 spans 14 amino acids. The V segment lost 4 bases and the J segment 3 bases; nucleotides outside the gene matches: 5. CDR3: CASSPRLATDTQYF. CDR3 in DNA: TGTGCCAGCAGCCCTCGACTAGCTACAGATACGCAGTATTTT.

The gene calls are TRBV11-2 and TRBJ2-1; D might be TRBD2 (6 bases). CDR1 and CDR2 from the germline V gene are SGHAT and FQNNGV. V was trimmed by 3 bases and J by 3 bases, leaving 15 bases between them. There are 16 residues in the CDR3. The CDR3 coding sequence is TGTGCCAGCAGCTTGGATATACAGGAGGGCTACAATGAGCAGTTCTTC. Its translation is CASSLDIQEGYNEQFF.

This chain links TRBV5-1 with TRBJ2-5; 7 bases agree with TRBD1. The CDR3 runs 16 residues. V shed 1 base and J 4 bases; nucleotides not matched to a gene: 10. Germline V gene data show CDR1 as SGHRS and CDR2 as YFSETQ. The CDR3 sequence is CASSLRPGQTLETQYF. CDR3 in DNA: TGCGCCAGCAGCTTGCGCCCGGGACAGACCCTAGAGACCCAGTACTTC.

This clonotype appeared a few times. V usage is TRBV30 and J usage is TRBJ1-5; no definite D call. Germline V lookup: CDR1 GTSNPN, CDR2 SVGIG (reference sequence). CDR3 length: 15 amino acids. V lost 2 bases and J lost 2, with 13 bases in between. The CDR3 coding sequence is TGTGCCTGGAGTAGCCGGGGTATGGGCAATCAGCCCCAGCATTTT. Protein product: CAWSSRGMGNQPQHF.

This clonotype was recorded a few times. The CDR3 DNA reads as TGCAGTGCTAGAGATCGACAGGGCAATCAGCCCCAGCATTTT. This translates into CSARDRQGNQPQHF. This chain links TRBV20-1 with TRBJ1-5; D perhaps matches TRBD1 (6 bases). Germline assignment: CDR1 DFQATT and CDR2 SNEGSKA (reference sequence). The ends were cut back, 0 bases at V and 2 bases at J, with 8 bases in the middle. This CDR3 comprises 14 residues.

The table lists this clonotype with a few counts. Possible read error: a much larger clone is one base away. This sequence joins TRBV6-2 or TRBV6-3 and TRBJ2-7, with D unclear. The CDR3 is 11 amino acids. Germline V CDR1 and CDR2: MNHEY, SVGEGT. V dropped 6 bases and J dropped 2 bases, with 5 bases sitting between them. The CDR3 protein is CASSPPYEQYF. DNA of the CDR3: TGTGCCAGCAGCCCCCCCTACGAGCAGTACTTC.

This clonotype has a handful of counts. The J gene is TRBJ2-3, the V gene TRBV20-1, with D perhaps TRBD2 (5 bases). The CDR3 covers 15 residues. V was pared by 1 base and J by 2 bases, with 13 bases between. From germline, CDR1 is DFQATT and CDR2 SNEGSKA (reference sequence). The CDR3 region is CSARARGLVTDTQYF. CDR3 sequence (DNA): TGCAGTGCTAGAGCGCGCGGGTTGGTCACAGATACGCAGTATTTT.

The rearrangement joins TRBV29-1 to TRBJ1-4, with no clear D. Germline lookup yields CDR1 SQVTM and CDR2 ANQGSEA. Trimming removed 6 bases from V and 0 bases from J, with 14 bases in between. CDR3 length equals 15 residues. The CDR3 DNA reads as TGCAGCGTCCTGGACCGGGCCGCAACTAATGAAAAACTGTTTTTT. Amino acid sequence: CSVLDRAATNEKLFF.

This clonotype was picked up a small number of times. The V call is TRBV12-3 or TRBV12-4, the J call TRBJ1-5, with 7 bases fitting TRBD1. V was clipped by 7 bases and J by 0 bases; unmatched bases: 9. This CDR3 region has 16 residues. CDR3 protein: CASTQGKAFSNQPQHF. The DNA for the CDR3 is TGTGCCAGCACACAGGGGAAGGCCTTTAGCAATCAGCCCCAGCATTTT.

The CDR3 bases are TGTGCCAGCAGCCAGGACAGGGGTCAGGCAGATACGCAGTATTTT. The encoded protein is CASSQDRGQADTQYF. This chain connects TRBV7-8 to TRBJ2-3; 9 bases are a match to TRBD1. This CDR3 is built from 15 residues. The junction had 7 bases not matched to a gene; V was cut back by 5 bases and J by 4 bases. The germline V gene encodes CDR1 SGHVS and CDR2 FQNEAQ.

Only a few counts were recorded for this clonotype. The rearrangement joins TRBV6-5 to TRBJ1-2; 7 nucleotides align to TRBD1. Trimming cost V 5 bases and J 8 bases; bases outside gene matches: 5. The CDR3 is 12 residues long. Germline loops: CDR1 MNHEY, CDR2 SVGAGI. CDR3 sequence reads: CASSPTGSGYTF. The CDR3, as DNA: TGTGCCAGCAGTCCGACAGGGTCCGGCTACACCTTC.

Many counts were recorded for this clonotype. The rearrangement links TRBV20-1 to TRBJ2-7; the match to TRBD2 covers 8 bases. The CDR3 covers 14 residues. The germline CDR1 and CDR2 sequences are DFQATT and SNEGSKA (reference sequence). V trimming: 0 bases; J trimming: 5 bases; junction bases outside the gene matches: 6. As DNA, the CDR3 is TGCAGTGCTAGAGATCTCGGGAGGGTTAACGAGCAGTACTTC. It translates to CSARDLGRVNEQYF.